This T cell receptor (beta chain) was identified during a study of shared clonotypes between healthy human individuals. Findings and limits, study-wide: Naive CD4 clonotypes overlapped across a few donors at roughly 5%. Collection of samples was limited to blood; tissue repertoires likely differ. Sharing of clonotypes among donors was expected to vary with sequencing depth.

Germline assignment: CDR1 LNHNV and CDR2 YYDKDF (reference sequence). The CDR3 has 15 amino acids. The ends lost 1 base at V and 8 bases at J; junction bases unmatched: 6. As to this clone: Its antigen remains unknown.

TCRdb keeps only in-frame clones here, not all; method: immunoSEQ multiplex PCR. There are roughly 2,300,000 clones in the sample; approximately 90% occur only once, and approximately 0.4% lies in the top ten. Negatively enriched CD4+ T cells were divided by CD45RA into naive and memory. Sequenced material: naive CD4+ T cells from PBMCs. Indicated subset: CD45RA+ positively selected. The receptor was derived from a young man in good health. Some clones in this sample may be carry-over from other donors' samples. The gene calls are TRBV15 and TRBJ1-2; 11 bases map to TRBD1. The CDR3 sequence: CATSRADRGPSGYTF. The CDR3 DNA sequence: TGTGCCACCAGCAGAGCGGACAGGGGGCCGTCAGGCTACACCTTC.